The rows below give T cell receptor beta chains drawn from one sample of a study of shared clonotypes between healthy human individuals. The assay was immunoSEQ multiplex PCR, and TCRdb's table has in-frame clones only and misses some. The sample shows approximately 2.5 million clones, approximately 94% of them seen only once. The specimen was naive CD4+ T cells from PBMCs. All receptors come from a man aged 18 to 30 in good health. Some clones in this sample may be carry-over from other donors' samples. CDR3s include the opening cysteine and the closing phenylalanine or tryptophan. D genes are given only for firm matches. The size field is filled for only some rows; it gives once, few, many or a size class.

d_call | j_call | v_call | clone_size | cdr3_aa | cdr3_nt
NA | TRBJ1-1 | TRBV5-1 | NA | CASSRSSRVNTEAFF | TGCGCCAGCAGCCGGTCCTCTCGGGTGAACACTGAAGCTTTCTTT
NA | TRBJ2-5 | TRBV7-9 | once | CASSQTEGPQETQYF | TGTGCCAGCAGCCAGACAGAGGGCCCCCAAGAGACCCAGTACTTC
TRBD2 | TRBJ2-3 | TRBV7-9 | NA | CASSSRLAGGLDTQYF | TGTGCCAGCAGCTCCAGACTAGCGGGAGGGTTGGATACGCAGTATTTT
TRBD1 | TRBJ1-2 | TRBV7-9 | NA | CASSGGQGAYGYTF | TGTGCCAGCAGCGGGGGACAGGGTGCCTATGGCTACACCTTC
NA | TRBJ2-1 | TRBV13 | NA | CASSLGGQSYNEQFF | TGTGCCAGCAGCTTAGGGGGTCAGTCCTACAATGAGCAGTTCTTC
NA | TRBJ2-7 | TRBV2 | NA | CASSEARQYEQYF | TGTGCCAGCAGTGAAGCTAGACAGTACGAGCAGTACTTC
TRBD2 | TRBJ2-1 | TRBV4-2 | NA | CASSQGGLAGINEQFF | TGTGCCAGCAGCCAAGGGGGACTAGCGGGGATCAATGAGCAGTTCTTC
NA | TRBJ2-1 | TRBV6-5 | NA | CASHSDQSSYNEQFF | TGTGCCAGCCACTCGGACCAGAGCTCCTACAATGAGCAGTTCTTC
NA | TRBJ2-7 | TRBV5-1 | NA | CASSSSLGISEEQYF | TGCGCCAGCAGCTCGTCCCTAGGGATCTCGGAGGAGCAGTACTTC
TRBD2 | TRBJ2-1 | TRBV7-2 | NA | CASSPAAGGGYNEQFF | TGTGCCAGCAGCCCTGCAGCGGGAGGGGGGTACAATGAGCAGTTCTTC